These T cell receptor beta chains were read from a single sample in a study of Ad26.COV2.S vaccination and SARS-CoV-2 variants. TCRdb keeps only in-frame clones here, not all; method: immunoSEQ multiplex PCR. The table shows 350,000 to 450,000 clones, with around 82% occurring only once. The sequenced sample was peripheral blood, obtained in a trial of Ad26.COV2.S vaccine versus placebo. These receptors all come from a person aged 18-65 years who received the Ad26.COV2.S COVID-19 vaccine or a placebo. The CDR3 runs from the conserved cysteine through the conserved F or W. The order of the fields is V gene, D gene, J gene, clone size, CDR3 DNA, CDR3 protein. A D gene is named only where the DNA matches it firmly. Not every row has a clone size; where given, it reads once, few, many or a size class.

TRBV25-1,TRBD2,TRBJ2-7,.,TGTGCCAGCAGGTTAGCGGGAGCCCCGGGCGAGCAGTACTTC,CASRLAGAPGEQYF
TRBV3-1/TRBV3-2,.,TRBJ2-1,many,TGTGCCAGCAGCCAATTGAGCGGCTCCTACAATGAGCAGTTCTTC,CASSQLSGSYNEQFF
TRBV11-2,.,TRBJ2-4,.,TGTGCCAGCAGCTCCCTGAAGTTAGCCAAAAACATTCAGTACTTC,CASSSLKLAKNIQYF
TRBV5-4,.,TRBJ2-3,.,TGTGCCAGCAGCTTGCCGGGACACAGCACAGATACGCAGTATTTT,CASSLPGHSTDTQYF
TRBV5-1,.,TRBJ2-1,few,TGCGCCAGCAGCTTGGGAGCGTCCAGTTCCTACAATGAGCAGTTCTTC,CASSLGASSSYNEQFF
TRBV2,.,TRBJ1-3,few,TGTGCCAGCACCAGGGTCTCTGGAAACACCATATATTTT,CASTRVSGNTIYF
TRBV4-1,.,TRBJ1-1,.,TGCGCCAGCAGCCAAGATTCGTTTAGGCTCGGCTACTTT,CASSQDSFRLGYF
TRBV25-1,TRBD2,TRBJ2-7,few,TGTGCCAGCAGTGAATGGTTAGCGGGGGCCTACGAGCAGTACTTC,CASSEWLAGAYEQYF
TRBV5-6,.,TRBJ1-4,.,TGTGCCTCCACCGGGGAGGGGTTTAATGAAAAACTGTTTTTT,CASTGEGFNEKLFF
TRBV19,TRBD2,TRBJ2-5,.,TGTGCCAGTAGTATAAGACTAGCGGGAGTCGCCCAAGAGACCCAGTACTTC,CASSIRLAGVAQETQYF
TRBV5-1,.,TRBJ1-2,.,TGCGCCAGCAGCTTGGATGAAGGGGGCTACACCTTC,CASSLDEGGYTF
TRBV6-1,TRBD2,TRBJ2-4,.,TGTGCCAGCAGTGAGGAACTAGCGGGGGGAAACATTCAGTACTTC,CASSEELAGGNIQYF
TRBV27,TRBD1,TRBJ2-5,.,TGTGCCAGCAGTTTATCGACGACAGGGGCGGAGGAGACCCAGTACTTC,CASSLSTTGAEETQYF
TRBV7-6,.,TRBJ2-2,.,TGTGCCAGCTTAAGGACTCCCACCGGGGAGCTGTTTTTT,CASLRTPTGELFF
TRBV29-1,.,TRBJ2-1,.,TGCAGCGTCCTCCCCAGGGCGATCGGCAATGAGCAGTTCTTC,CSVLPRAIGNEQFF
TRBV2,TRBD1,TRBJ2-7,.,TGTGCCAGCAGCCTCGTCCCCGGGACAGGGAACTACGAGCAGTACTTC,CASSLVPGTGNYEQYF
TRBV2,TRBD1,TRBJ1-2,.,TGTGCCAGCAGTTTAGAATCGGGACAGGGATATGGCTACACCTTC,CASSLESGQGYGYTF
TRBV7-9,.,TRBJ1-2,few,TGTGCCAGCAGCCTCGGGACTGACGGCTACACCTTC,CASSLGTDGYTF
TRBV4-1,.,TRBJ1-4,.,TGCGCCAGCAGCCAAGATACCTGGGCAAAACTGTTTTTT,CASSQDTWAKLFF
TRBV6-1,TRBD1,TRBJ2-7,.,TGTGCCAGCAGTGAATTACGGACAGGCCTCGAGCAGTACTTC,CASSELRTGLEQYF
TRBV11-3,.,TRBJ1-1,.,TGTGCCAGCAGCTCTGGGTGGGCTGAAGCTTTCTTT,CASSSGWAEAFF
TRBV4-3,TRBD1,TRBJ1-3,once,TGCGCCAGCAGTGGGTCAGGGGGCTCTGGAAACACCATATATTTT,CASSGSGGSGNTIYF
TRBV5-4,.,TRBJ2-2,few,TGTGCCAGCAGCTTGAATCACAACACCGGGGAGCTGTTTTTT,CASSLNHNTGELFF
TRBV7-2,TRBD2,TRBJ2-3,.,TGTGCCAGCAGCTTAACTAGCGGGAGGGCCGTTCCCCAGTATTTT,CASSLTSGRAVPQYF
TRBV7-9,.,TRBJ1-1,.,TGTGCCAGCAGTCAGGACACTGAAGCTTTCTTT,CASSQDTEAFF
TRBV12-5,.,TRBJ1-1,.,TGTGCTAGTGGTTTGTGGGGGTGGGGGAACACTGAAGCTTTCTTT,CASGLWGWGNTEAFF
TRBV19,.,TRBJ1-2,.,TGTGCCAGTAGTCCTTGGGAGCGTTCCTCCTATGGCTACACCTTC,CASSPWERSSYGYTF
TRBV11-3,.,TRBJ1-1,.,TGTGCCAGCAGCGCACCAGGGACTGGGAACACTGAAGCTTTCTTT,CASSAPGTGNTEAFF
TRBV18,.,TRBJ2-7,.,TGTGCCAGCTCACCAATAATGGGCGGGGCCTCCTACGAGCAGTACTTC,CASSPIMGGASYEQYF
TRBV5-4,.,TRBJ2-3,.,TGTGCCAGCAGCCGGTCGGGCGCAGATACGCAGTATTTT,CASSRSGADTQYF
TRBV9,.,TRBJ2-6,.,TGTGCCAGCAGCAAAGGGGGGCCTGGGGCCAACGTCCTGACTTTC,CASSKGGPGANVLTF
TRBV6-5,.,TRBJ1-5,.,TGTGCCAGCCAAAAAAGGGGGGGCAATCAGCCCCAGCATTTT,CASQKRGGNQPQHF
TRBV12-5,.,TRBJ2-5,.,TGTGCTAGTGGTTTGCTTGGGTTATCCCAAGAGACCCAGTACTTC,CASGLLGLSQETQYF